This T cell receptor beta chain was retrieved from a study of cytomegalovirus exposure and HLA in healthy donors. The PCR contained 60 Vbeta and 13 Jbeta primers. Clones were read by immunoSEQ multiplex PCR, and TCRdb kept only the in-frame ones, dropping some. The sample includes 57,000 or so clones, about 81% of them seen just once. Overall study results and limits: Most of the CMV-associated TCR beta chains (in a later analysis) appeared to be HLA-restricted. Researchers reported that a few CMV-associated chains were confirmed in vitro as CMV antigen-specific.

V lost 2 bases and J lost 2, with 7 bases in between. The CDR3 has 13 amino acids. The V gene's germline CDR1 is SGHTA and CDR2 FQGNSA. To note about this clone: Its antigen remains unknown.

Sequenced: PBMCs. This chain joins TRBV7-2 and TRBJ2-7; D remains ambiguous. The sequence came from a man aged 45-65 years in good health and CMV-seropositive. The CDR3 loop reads CASSLQQAYEQYF. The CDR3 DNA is TGTGCCAGCAGCTTACAACAAGCCTACGAGCAGTACTTC.